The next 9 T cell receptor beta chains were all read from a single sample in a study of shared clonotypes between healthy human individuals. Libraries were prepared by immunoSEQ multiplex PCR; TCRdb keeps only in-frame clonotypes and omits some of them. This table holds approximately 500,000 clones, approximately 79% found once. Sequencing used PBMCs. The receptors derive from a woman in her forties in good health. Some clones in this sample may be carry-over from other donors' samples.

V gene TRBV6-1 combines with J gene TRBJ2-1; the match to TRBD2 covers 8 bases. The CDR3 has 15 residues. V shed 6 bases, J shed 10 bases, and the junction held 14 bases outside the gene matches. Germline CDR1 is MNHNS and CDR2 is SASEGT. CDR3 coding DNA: TGTGCCAGCAGGGCCGAAGGGACTAGTTTCGGCGAGCAGTTCTTC. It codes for CASRAEGTSFGEQFF.

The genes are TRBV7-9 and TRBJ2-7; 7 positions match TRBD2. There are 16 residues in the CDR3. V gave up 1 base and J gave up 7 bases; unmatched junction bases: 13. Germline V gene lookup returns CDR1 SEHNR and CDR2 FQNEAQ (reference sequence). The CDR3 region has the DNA TGTGCCAGCAGCTTAGTTCCCCGACTAGCAGCCTTGGAGCAGTACTTC. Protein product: CASSLVPRLAALEQYF. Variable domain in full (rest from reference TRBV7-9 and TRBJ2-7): DTGVSQNPRHKITKRGQNVTFRCDPISEHNRLYWYRQTLGQGPEFLTYFQNEAQLEKSRLLSDRFSAERPKGSFSTLEIQRTEQGDSAMYLCASSLVPRLAALEQYFGPGTRLTVT.

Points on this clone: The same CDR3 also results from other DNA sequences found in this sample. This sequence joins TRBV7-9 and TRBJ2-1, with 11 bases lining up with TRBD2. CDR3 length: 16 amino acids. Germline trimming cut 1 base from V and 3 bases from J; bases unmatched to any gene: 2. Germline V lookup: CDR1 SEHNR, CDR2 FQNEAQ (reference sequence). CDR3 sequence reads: CASSLVGTSGYNEQFF. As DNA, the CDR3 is TGTGCCAGCAGCTTAGTAGGGACTAGCGGCTACAATGAGCAGTTCTTC.

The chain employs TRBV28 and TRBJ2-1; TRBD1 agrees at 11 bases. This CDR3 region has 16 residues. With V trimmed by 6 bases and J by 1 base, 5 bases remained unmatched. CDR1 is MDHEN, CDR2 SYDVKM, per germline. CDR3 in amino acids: CASRDRGQRSYNEQFF. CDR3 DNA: TGTGCCAGCAGGGACAGGGGGCAAAGATCCTACAATGAGCAGTTCTTC.

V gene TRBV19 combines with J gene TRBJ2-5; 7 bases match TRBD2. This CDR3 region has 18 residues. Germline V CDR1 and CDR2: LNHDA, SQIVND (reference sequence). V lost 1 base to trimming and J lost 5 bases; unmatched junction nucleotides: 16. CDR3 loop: CASSIGFGGGGPGETQYF. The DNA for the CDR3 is TGTGCCAGTAGTATAGGGTTCGGCGGGGGAGGGCCGGGGGAGACCCAGTACTTC.

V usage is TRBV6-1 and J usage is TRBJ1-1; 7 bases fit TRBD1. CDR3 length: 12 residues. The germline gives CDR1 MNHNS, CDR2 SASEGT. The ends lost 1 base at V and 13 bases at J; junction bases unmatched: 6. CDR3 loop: CASSEVTGSVFF. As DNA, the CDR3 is TGTGCCAGCAGTGAAGTGACAGGGTCAGTTTTCTTT.

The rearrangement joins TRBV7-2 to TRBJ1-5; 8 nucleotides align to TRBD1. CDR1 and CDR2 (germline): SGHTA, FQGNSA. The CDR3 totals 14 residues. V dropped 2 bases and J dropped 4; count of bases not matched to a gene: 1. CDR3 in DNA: TGTGCCAGCAGCTTACACAGGGGGAATCAGCCCCAGCATTTT. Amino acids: CASSLHRGNQPQHF.

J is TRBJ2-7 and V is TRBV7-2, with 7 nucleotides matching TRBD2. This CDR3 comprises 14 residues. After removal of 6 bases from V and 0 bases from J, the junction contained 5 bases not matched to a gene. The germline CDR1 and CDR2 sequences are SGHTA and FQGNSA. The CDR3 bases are TGTGCCAGCAGTTCGAGCGGGGACTCCTACGAGCAGTACTTC. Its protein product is CASSSSGDSYEQYF.

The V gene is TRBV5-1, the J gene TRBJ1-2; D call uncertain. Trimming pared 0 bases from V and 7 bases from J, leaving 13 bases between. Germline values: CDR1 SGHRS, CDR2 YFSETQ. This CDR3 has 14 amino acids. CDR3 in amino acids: CASSLDEGGFGYTF. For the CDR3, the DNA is TGCGCCAGCAGCTTGGATGAGGGAGGGTTTGGCTACACCTTC.